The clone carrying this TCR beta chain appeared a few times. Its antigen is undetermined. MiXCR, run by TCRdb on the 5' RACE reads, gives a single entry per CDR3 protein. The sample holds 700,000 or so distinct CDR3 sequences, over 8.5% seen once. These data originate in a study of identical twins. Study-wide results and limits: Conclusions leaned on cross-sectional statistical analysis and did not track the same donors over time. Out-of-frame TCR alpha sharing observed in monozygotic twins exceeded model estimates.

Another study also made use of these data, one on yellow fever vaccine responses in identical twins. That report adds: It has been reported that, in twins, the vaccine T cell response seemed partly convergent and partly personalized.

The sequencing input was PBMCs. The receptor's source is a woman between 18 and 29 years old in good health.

CDR3 nucleotide sequence: TGTGCCACCAGTGATGGCGGGAGTAAGTACAATGAGCAGTTCTTC. The encoded protein is CATSDGGSKYNEQFF. The V gene is TRBV24-1, the J gene TRBJ2-1, with TRBD2 matching 7 bases. The CDR3 is made up of 15 amino acids. J gave up 4 bases and V 3 bases, and 5 bases lay outside the gene matches. Germline CDR1 KGHDR, CDR2 SFDVKD.